The 32 T cell receptor beta chains listed next were all sequenced from one sample in a study of T cell responses to AZD1222 COVID-19 vaccine. TCRdb's table, derived via immunoSEQ multiplex PCR, lists solely in-frame clones and lacks some. The repertoire has 100,000 or so clones, 90% to 95% of them found once; the top ten carry 4% to 5%. The specimen was peripheral blood, collected on day 0 of AZD1222 vaccination. These receptors originate from an adult in good health.

The chain links TRBV7-3 to TRBJ2-4, with no clear D. Germline CDR1 reads SGHTA; CDR2 reads FQGTGA. The V and J ends lost 4 bases and 0 bases respectively, with 10 bases between them. The CDR3 spans 15 residues. The CDR3 here is CASSSTVQAKNIQYF. CDR3 DNA: TGTGCCAGCAGCTCTACGGTCCAAGCCAAAAACATTCAGTACTTC.

The gene calls are TRBV6-5 and TRBJ2-1, with 12 bases fitting TRBD2. The V gene end was trimmed by 9 bases and the J gene end by 2 bases; junction bases not matched to a gene: 2. This CDR3 contains 14 residues. Germline CDR1 reads MNHEY; CDR2 reads SVGAGI. The CDR3, as DNA: TGTGCCAGTGGACTAGCGGGGACCTACAATGAGCAGTTCTTC. Translating it yields CASGLAGTYNEQFF.

In this sample, this clone turned up once. This chain uses TRBV19 with TRBJ1-2; 8 bases match TRBD1. This CDR3 is 11 amino acids long. The V gene's germline CDR1 is LNHDA and CDR2 SQIVND (reference sequence). V gave up 10 bases and J gave up 6 bases; unmatched junction bases: 4. As DNA, the CDR3 is TGTGCCACCCGGACAGGGAATGGCTACACCTTC. Translating it yields CATRTGNGYTF.

As concerns this clone: One junction end disagrees with the germline gene, perhaps due to a read error. This chain connects TRBV6-1 to TRBJ1-3; D perhaps matches TRBD1 (5 bases). The CDR3 spans 13 residues. CDR1 and CDR2 from the germline V gene are MNHNS and SASEGT. CDR3 nucleotides: TGTGCCAGCAGAGAAGCAGGGGGAAACACCATATATTTT. This codes for CASREAGGNTIYF.

The chain has TRBV5-1 and TRBJ2-1; 11 nucleotides match TRBD2. CDR1 and CDR2 (germline): SGHRS, YFSETQ. V lost 4 bases, J lost 4 bases, and 7 bases stayed unmatched. The CDR3 is 16 residues long. The CDR3 coding sequence is TGCGCCAGCAGCCCTCATAGCGGGGGGGCGTACAATGAGCAGTTCTTC. Residues: CASSPHSGGAYNEQFF.

CDR3 DNA: TGTGCCAGCAGCTTAGTCCTCGGGGGGGCGGCAGATACGCAGTATTTT. This codes for CASSLVLGGAADTQYF. This chain uses TRBV7-2 with TRBJ2-3; TRBD2 matches at 8 bases. CDR3 length: 16 amino acids. V shed 1 base, J shed 4 bases, and the junction held 7 bases outside the gene matches. Germline CDR1 SGHTA, CDR2 FQGNSA.

The V and J genes are TRBV18 and TRBJ2-7; 8 bases match TRBD1. V was pared by 1 base and J by 2 bases, with 10 bases of the junction left unmatched. This CDR3 spans 17 amino acids. CDR1 is KGHSH, CDR2 LQKENI, per germline. The CDR3 nucleotides read TGTGCCAGCTCACCACAGGTAGTAGGACAGGGCGCCTACGAGCAGTACTTC. Translating gives CASSPQVVGQGAYEQYF.

V usage is TRBV7-2 and J usage is TRBJ1-5; D not resolved. The V and J ends lost 1 base and 3 bases respectively, with 10 bases between them. Looked up from germline, CDR1 is SGHTA and CDR2 is FQGNSA. The CDR3 has 15 residues. CDR3 residues: CASSLGVTANQPQHF. The CDR3 DNA is TGTGCCAGCAGCTTAGGCGTTACAGCCAATCAGCCCCAGCATTTT. The full variable domain, in which reference TRBV7-2 and TRBJ1-5 provide the parts outside the CDR3, is GAGVSQSPSNKVTEKGKDVELRCDPISGHTALYWYRQSLGQGLEFLIYFQGNSAPDKSGLPSDRFSAERTGGSVSTLTIQRTQQEDSAVYLCASSLGVTANQPQHFGDGTRLSIL.

This clone was counted between two and nine times. The rearrangement uses TRBV29-1 and TRBJ2-1; D is perhaps TRBD1 (5 bases). The CDR3 loop spans 12 amino acids. V was clipped by 5 bases and J by 7 bases, with 12 bases between them. Per the germline V gene, CDR1 is SQVTM and CDR2 is ANQGSEA. This chain's CDR3 is CSVWVRGNEQFF. The CDR3 DNA follows: TGCAGCGTTTGGGTAAGGGGTAATGAGCAGTTCTTC.

This chain connects TRBV27 to TRBJ1-1, with 7 bases identical to TRBD1. The CDR3 is 14 amino acids. V was clipped by 6 bases and J by 3 bases; unmatched bases: 7. From germline, CDR1 is MNHEY and CDR2 SMNVEV (reference sequence). In DNA, the CDR3 is TGTGCCAGCAGCCGACAGGGCCCCGACACTGAAGCTTTCTTT. Translated, it gives CASSRQGPDTEAFF.

The V call is TRBV30, the J call TRBJ2-2; TRBD1 is a possible D gene (6 bases). CDR1 is GTSNPN and CDR2 is SVGIG in the germline V gene (reference sequence). V shed 0 bases and J shed 4 bases, with 9 bases lying between them. CDR3 length equals 14 residues. The CDR3: CAWSVLTGTGELFF. CDR3 in DNA: TGTGCCTGGAGTGTTTTGACAGGCACCGGGGAGCTGTTTTTT.

The count of this clone is one. This chain joins TRBV7-6 and TRBJ2-3; D perhaps matches TRBD1 (6 bases). V dropped 3 bases and J dropped 2 bases, with 15 bases sitting between them. The length of the CDR3 is 16 residues. CDR1 and CDR2 from the germline V gene are SGHVS and FNYEAQ. For the CDR3, the DNA is TGTGCCAGCAGCTTGGGGGTAGCAGGGGTCACAGATACGCAGTATTTT. Translation gives CASSLGVAGVTDTQYF.

This chain uses TRBV25-1 with TRBJ2-7, with 10 bases lining up with TRBD2. CDR1 is MGHDK and CDR2 is SYGVNS in the germline V gene. The V gene end was trimmed by 6 bases and the J gene end by 2 bases; junction bases not matched to a gene: 1. The CDR3 covers 13 residues. The CDR3 region is CASRLAGTYEQYF. The CDR3 DNA reads as TGTGCCAGCAGACTAGCGGGGACCTACGAGCAGTACTTC.

V is TRBV9 and J is TRBJ1-5, with 8 nucleotides matching TRBD1. Germline lookup yields CDR1 SGDLS and CDR2 YYNGEE. CDR3 length: 15 residues. The junction had 10 bases not matched to a gene; V was cut back by 6 bases and J by 5 bases. The CDR3 DNA is TGTGCCAGCACCACCCAGACAGGGGAATATCAGCCCCAGCATTTT. Translation: CASTTQTGEYQPQHF.

The V and J genes are TRBV4-2 and TRBJ2-3; a weak D match, TRBD2 (7 bases). V was shortened by 0 bases and J by 2 bases, with 18 bases between the two germline ends. Germline V gene data show CDR1 as LGHNA and CDR2 as YNFKEQ. The CDR3 sequence is 18 residues long. The CDR3 is CASSQDTTRGASTDTQYF. DNA of the CDR3: TGTGCCAGCAGCCAAGATACTACTCGGGGGGCTTCCACAGATACGCAGTATTTT.

This chain connects TRBV7-2 to TRBJ2-1, with TRBD2 matching 7 bases. V lost 5 bases to trimming and J lost 0 bases; unmatched junction nucleotides: 1. Germline lookup yields CDR1 SGHTA and CDR2 FQGNSA. The length of the CDR3 is 14 residues. The CDR3 DNA follows: TGTGCCAGCAGCCCTAGCGGCTCCTACAATGAGCAGTTCTTC. It specifies CASSPSGSYNEQFF.

This chain connects TRBV11-2 to TRBJ1-2, with TRBD1 matching 7 bases. V was pared by 5 bases and J by 2 bases, with 5 bases of the junction left unmatched. From germline, CDR1 is SGHAT and CDR2 FQNNGV. CDR3 size: 14 residues. CDR3 in amino acids: CASSRTGQNYGYTF. CDR3 in DNA: TGTGCCAGCAGCCGGACGGGACAGAACTATGGCTACACCTTC.

The rearrangement links TRBV28 to TRBJ2-7; the match to TRBD2 covers 9 bases. V dropped 9 bases and J dropped 1; count of bases not matched to a gene: 4. Germline lookup yields CDR1 MDHEN and CDR2 SYDVKM. This CDR3 comprises 13 residues. This CDR3 reads CASHSGGSYEQYF. DNA of the CDR3: TGTGCCAGTCATAGCGGGGGATCCTACGAGCAGTACTTC.

The chain has TRBV7-3 and TRBJ1-2; TRBD1 matches at 11 bases. The V gene's germline CDR1 is SGHTA and CDR2 FQGTGA. Trimming took 5 bases from V and 5 from J; bases not matched to a gene: 7. The CDR3 spans 15 residues. The CDR3 DNA follows: TGTGCCAGCAGCCCAAGGGACAGGGGGGATTATGGCTACACCTTC. As protein: CASSPRDRGDYGYTF.

This sequence joins TRBV5-1 and TRBJ1-1, with 7 positions matching TRBD1. CDR3 length: 14 residues. J was trimmed by 5 bases and V by 4 bases; bases with no gene match: 8. Germline V lookup: CDR1 SGHRS, CDR2 YFSETQ. The CDR3, as DNA: TGCGCCAGCAGCGGAGGGGGCTCGGGAACTGAAGCTTTCTTT. Protein product: CASSGGGSGTEAFF.

This sequence joins TRBV7-2 and TRBJ2-2, with TRBD2 matching over 14 bases. V gave up 2 bases and J gave up 2 bases; unmatched junction bases: 7. This CDR3 region has 19 residues. Germline V gene sequence: CDR1 SGHTA, CDR2 FQGNSA. CDR3 sequence reads: CASSLLGTSGGHNTGELFF. The DNA for the CDR3 is TGTGCCAGCAGCTTACTCGGGACTAGCGGGGGCCATAACACCGGGGAGCTGTTTTTT.

The chain combines TRBV21-1 with TRBJ1-2; the table's TRBD1 call for D was not verified on the DNA. TRBV21-1 is annotated as a pseudogene. This CDR3 comprises 15 residues. The CDR3 nucleotides are TGTGCCAGCAGCAAAGGGGGACAGGGGAACTATGGCTACACCTTC. Its translation is CASSKGGQGNYGYTF.

The chain couples TRBV5-1 to TRBJ2-3, with 9 bases that match TRBD2. This CDR3 region has 14 residues. CDR1 and CDR2 (germline): SGHRS, YFSETQ. Trimming at V came to 7 bases and at J to 2 bases, leaving 5 bases not matched to a gene. DNA of the CDR3: TGCGCCAGCCTCCTAGCGGGGAACACAGATACGCAGTATTTT. Encoded protein: CASLLAGNTDTQYF.

The chain is built from TRBV19 and TRBJ2-7, with 9 bases fitting TRBD1. This CDR3 is built from 13 residues. The germline CDR1 and CDR2 sequences are LNHDA and SQIVND (reference sequence). After removal of 8 bases from V and 3 bases from J, the junction contained 5 bases not matched to a gene. The CDR3 region is CASGPGQGYEQYF. The CDR3 bases are TGTGCCAGTGGGCCGGGACAGGGCTACGAGCAGTACTTC.

The chain uses TRBV10-1 and TRBJ2-1; 7 bases agree with TRBD1. Unmatched junction bases numbered 6, after V lost 4 bases and J lost 0 bases. In germline, CDR1 is WNHNN, CDR2 SYGVQD (reference sequence). This CDR3 is built from 16 residues. The DNA for the CDR3 is TGCGCCAGCAGTGGGATGACAGGGACCTCCTACAATGAGCAGTTCTTC. This encodes CASSGMTGTSYNEQFF.

This clone was observed a handful of times. This chain uses TRBV4-3 with TRBJ1-3, with 7 bases lining up with TRBD1. CDR1 is LGHNA and CDR2 is YSLEER in the germline V gene. The CDR3 runs 16 residues. Losses at the gene ends were 3 bases for V and 2 bases for J; bases not matched to a gene: 7. The CDR3 sequence: CASSHPTGTTGNTIYF. DNA of the CDR3: TGCGCCAGCAGCCACCCGACAGGGACCACTGGAAACACCATATATTTT.

V usage is TRBV28 and J usage is TRBJ1-2, with a weak D call TRBD1 (6 bases). V gave up 6 bases and J gave up 0 bases, with 11 bases separating them. Germline CDR1 and CDR2: MDHEN and SYDVKM. This CDR3 has 14 residues. The DNA for the CDR3 is TGTGCCAGCAGACAGGGAAAACCTAACTATGGCTACACCTTC. Its protein product is CASRQGKPNYGYTF.

The CDR3 DNA follows: TGTGCCAGCAGTTTAGGGGAGACGCGGGGCGAGCAGTACTTC. Translation gives CASSLGETRGEQYF. The chain recombines TRBV28 with TRBJ2-7; TRBD2 might be the D (6 bases). CDR3 length: 14 amino acids. CDR1 is MDHEN, CDR2 SYDVKM, per germline. With 2 bases removed from V and 6 bases from J, the gap between germline ends came to 14 bases.

This sequence joins TRBV19 and TRBJ1-5, with D possibly matching TRBD1 (6 bases). V lost 6 bases and J lost 1, with 10 bases in between. Germline CDR1 and CDR2: LNHDA and SQIVND (reference sequence). CDR3 size: 14 residues. The CDR3 DNA reads TGTGCCAGTAGGGGGGGGCGAAGCAATCAGCCCCAGCATTTT. It specifies CASRGGRSNQPQHF.

DNA of the CDR3: TGTGCCAGCGGTCCGGGGGACCACGAGCAGTACTTC. Protein sequence: CASGPGDHEQYF. This chain links TRBV19 with TRBJ2-7; tentatively, D is TRBD2 (6 bases). In germline, CDR1 is LNHDA, CDR2 SQIVND (reference sequence). Deletions cut 9 bases from V and 5 bases from J, with 14 bases between. The CDR3 contains 12 residues.

This clone was counted once. The CDR3 sequence: CASSPGRRQANTEAFF. CDR3 coding DNA: TGTGCCAGCAGCCCCGGGAGGAGGCAGGCGAACACTGAAGCTTTCTTT. The gene calls are TRBV4-2 and TRBJ1-1, with D unresolved. The CDR3 covers 16 residues. The germline V gene has CDR1 LGHNA and CDR2 YNFKEQ. Deletions cut 4 bases from V and 1 base from J, with 16 bases between.

V usage is TRBV24-1 and J usage is TRBJ1-1; 10 bases match TRBD1. The CDR3 covers 13 residues. The trim removed 6 bases at V and 10 bases at J, leaving 7 bases unmatched. Germline-derived CDR1 and CDR2 are KGHDR and SFDVKD. The CDR3 here is CATSQTGGLIAFF. The CDR3 nucleotides read TGTGCCACCAGTCAGACAGGGGGCTTAATAGCTTTCTTT.